Each of the 8 T cell receptor beta chains below was sequenced from the same sample in a study of T cell responses to AZD1222 COVID-19 vaccine. Profiling relied on immunoSEQ multiplex PCR, and the TCRdb table lists in-frame clones only, not all of them. The repertoire holds some 190,000 clones, with just over 90% as singletons. The material sequenced was peripheral blood, taken 28 days after the second AZD1222 dose. Receptor source: an adult who received the AZD1222 COVID-19 vaccine.

Notes on this clone: Compared with germline, one end of the junction differs, possibly owing to a read error. In DNA form, the CDR3 reads TGTGCTAGCAGCTTGGGGCTAGCGGGAACAGATACGCAGTATTTT. It encodes CASSLGLAGTDTQYF. The chain uses TRBV7-7 and TRBJ2-3; 9 bases align to TRBD2. The CDR3 covers 15 residues. CDR1 and CDR2 (germline): SSHAT, FNYEAQ (reference sequence).

The chain employs TRBV18 and TRBJ2-7, with 9 bases aligning to TRBD1. V trimming: 8 bases; J trimming: 3 bases; junction bases outside the gene matches: 8. The germline V gene encodes CDR1 KGHSH and CDR2 LQKENI. The CDR3 is 14 residues long. CDR3 amino acids: CASTKQGAGYEQYF. The CDR3 bases are TGTGCCAGCACGAAACAGGGGGCAGGCTACGAGCAGTACTTC.

The chain links TRBV27 to TRBJ2-7; 8 bases are a match to TRBD2. The CDR3 contains 15 residues. Trimming removed 7 bases from V and 3 bases from J; junction bases left unmatched: 11. Germline V gene lookup returns CDR1 MNHEY and CDR2 SMNVEV (reference sequence). The CDR3 loop is CASTPLGGEIYEQYF. The DNA of the CDR3 is TGTGCCAGCACCCCCCTCGGGGGGGAAATCTACGAGCAGTACTTC.

This clone was found once. This sequence joins TRBV7-3 and TRBJ1-1; 10 nucleotides match TRBD1. Germline CDR1 and CDR2: SGHTA and FQGTGA. The CDR3 is made up of 15 amino acids. The V segment lost 5 bases and the J segment 4 bases; nucleotides outside the gene matches: 7. The CDR3 DNA reads as TGTGCCAGCAGCCTCACGGGACAGGGGAGCACTGAAGCTTTCTTT. Its translation: CASSLTGQGSTEAFF.

The gene calls are TRBV5-1 and TRBJ2-2, with 10 bases identical to TRBD2. The trim removed 0 bases at V and 2 bases at J, leaving 7 bases unmatched. The CDR3 sequence is 18 residues long. CDR1 and CDR2 (germline): SGHRS, YFSETQ. The CDR3: CASSLAFSGRLNTGELFF. The DNA of the CDR3 is TGCGCCAGCAGCTTGGCTTTTAGCGGGAGGTTAAACACCGGGGAGCTGTTTTTT.

The J gene is TRBJ1-1, the V gene TRBV19; 8 nucleotides line up with TRBD1. This CDR3 region has 13 residues. Germline CDR1 LNHDA, CDR2 SQIVND (reference sequence). V gave up 3 bases and J gave up 5 bases; unmatched junction bases: 2. The CDR3 nucleotides are TGTGCCAGTAGTATTCAGGGGGCAACTGAAGCTTTCTTT. The encoded protein is CASSIQGATEAFF.

The chain is built from TRBV6-6 and TRBJ1-1; possible D gene TRBD1, 5 bases. The CDR3 is 13 residues long. Deletions cut 7 bases from V and 0 bases from J, with 9 bases between. Looked up from germline, CDR1 is MNHNY and CDR2 is SVGAGI (reference sequence). The CDR3 sequence: CASKTAMNTEAFF. CDR3 bases: TGTGCCAGCAAGACAGCGATGAACACTGAAGCTTTCTTT.

This clone came up once. This rearrangement joins TRBV30 to TRBJ1-5; the match to TRBD1 covers 9 bases. This CDR3 comprises 13 residues. With 5 bases clipped from V and 5 bases from J, the junction kept 4 bases outside the gene matches. Germline V gives CDR1 GTSNPN, CDR2 SVGIG (reference sequence). CDR3 sequence: CAWGDRAHQPQHF. CDR3 sequence (DNA): TGTGCCTGGGGGGACAGGGCGCATCAGCCCCAGCATTTT.